These T cell receptor beta chains were read from a single sample in a study of blood T cell repertoires in COVID-19. Profiled with immunoSEQ multiplex PCR; TCRdb holds only in-frame clones, not every one. The data contain about 60,000 clones, 85% to 90% of them singletons. The sample comprised peripheral blood. The receptors shown here come from a human donor with active COVID-19. The donor label of this sample is uncertain. Each CDR3 is given without its conserved first and last residue. Rows may omit the clone size; those that give it use once, few, many or a size class.

clone_size: NA; j_call: TRBJ2-3; v_call: TRBV6-5; cdr3_aa: ASSWGTSGATDTQY
clone_size: NA; j_call: TRBJ2-3; v_call: TRBV30; cdr3_aa: ARVRDFASTDTQY
clone_size: NA; j_call: TRBJ2-1; v_call: TRBV7-9; cdr3_aa: ASSLGRNSGGSYNEQF
clone_size: NA; j_call: TRBJ2-7; v_call: TRBV7-8; cdr3_aa: ASSTNRRTGEHEQY
clone_size: few; j_call: TRBJ2-7; v_call: TRBV29-1; cdr3_aa: SVVFGRAYEQY
clone_size: NA; j_call: TRBJ2-7; v_call: TRBV27; cdr3_aa: ASSPLVWGPSYEQY
clone_size: NA; j_call: TRBJ1-4; v_call: TRBV11-1; cdr3_aa: ASSSGQLATNEKLF
clone_size: NA; j_call: TRBJ2-7; v_call: TRBV5-6; cdr3_aa: ASSLGSGGASEQY
clone_size: NA; j_call: TRBJ1-5; v_call: TRBV28; cdr3_aa: ASSTRQNQH
clone_size: NA; j_call: TRBJ2-5; v_call: TRBV5-1; cdr3_aa: ASSATSEGPQETQY
clone_size: NA; j_call: TRBJ1-2; v_call: TRBV9; cdr3_aa: ASSHDRVEGYT
clone_size: NA; j_call: TRBJ2-5; v_call: TRBV2; cdr3_aa: ASSEQGGQETQY
clone_size: once; j_call: TRBJ2-7; v_call: TRBV20-1; cdr3_aa: SARLTYEQY
clone_size: NA; j_call: TRBJ1-4; v_call: TRBV21-1; cdr3_aa: ASSYIMGQGEKLF
clone_size: NA; j_call: TRBJ2-5; v_call: TRBV27; cdr3_aa: ASSLYAGIQETQY
clone_size: NA; j_call: TRBJ2-7; v_call: TRBV7-3; cdr3_aa: ASSLNQGAFYEQY
clone_size: NA; j_call: TRBJ1-1; v_call: TRBV10-1; cdr3_aa: ASTPGSGNTEAF
clone_size: NA; j_call: TRBJ2-3; v_call: TRBV27; cdr3_aa: ASSLRATGFTDTQY
clone_size: NA; j_call: TRBJ1-5; v_call: TRBV6-2/TRBV6-3; cdr3_aa: ASSYVILEGSNQPQH
clone_size: NA; j_call: TRBJ2-2; v_call: TRBV5-1; cdr3_aa: ASSLLAGFTTGELF
clone_size: NA; j_call: TRBJ1-1; v_call: TRBV30; cdr3_aa: AWSLRGGTEAF